These 10 T cell receptor beta chains came from one sample sequenced in a study of control samples from healthy donors and cancer patients. The method was immunoSEQ multiplex PCR; TCRdb's version includes in-frame clones alone and lacks a portion of them. The table records 130,000 to 150,000 clones, about 94% of them present only once. The sequenced material came from PBMCs. These receptors came from a man aged 55 to 69 with colorectal cancer.

The chain joins TRBV7-9 to TRBJ1-1; D not resolved. The germline CDR1 and CDR2 sequences are SEHNR and FQNEAQ (reference sequence). V was cut by 6 bases and J by 11 bases, with 16 bases left in between. This CDR3 is built from 12 residues. The CDR3 DNA reads TGTGCCAGCAGTCGAGACACCCCGAATGCTTTCTTT. As protein: CASSRDTPNAFF. Full variable domain (rest looked up from reference TRBV7-9 and TRBJ1-1): DTGVSQNPRHKITKRGQNVTFRCDPISEHNRLYWYRQTLGQGPEFLTYFQNEAQLEKSRLLSDRFSAERPKGSFSTLEIQRTEQGDSAMYLCASSRDTPNAFFGQGTRLTVV.

This chain connects TRBV11-2 to TRBJ2-2, with TRBD1 matching 7 bases. This CDR3 has 15 residues. The trim removed 5 bases at V and 0 bases at J, leaving 3 bases unmatched. The germline CDR1 and CDR2 sequences are SGHAT and FQNNGV. CDR3 sequence: CASSLGTANTGELFF. CDR3 nucleotide sequence: TGTGCCAGCAGCCTAGGGACAGCGAACACCGGGGAGCTGTTTTTT.

The rearrangement links TRBV2 to TRBJ1-6; a possible D gene is TRBD1 (6 bases). Germline lookup yields CDR1 SNHLY and CDR2 FYNNEI. The CDR3 totals 15 residues. Between the trimmed V and J ends, which lost 5 bases and 9 bases, there was a span of 17 bases. Written as DNA, the CDR3 is TGTGCCAGCAGTAACAGGGTACTATTAAGTTCACCCCTCCACTTT. Protein product: CASSNRVLLSSPLHF.

The chain uses TRBV4-2 and TRBJ1-2; D uncertain. Trimming took 0 bases from V and 1 from J, leaving 15 bases between them. Germline values: CDR1 LGHNA, CDR2 YNFKEQ. This CDR3 has 17 residues. The CDR3 sequence: CASSQDPTWVNNYGYTF. The CDR3 coding sequence is TGTGCCAGCAGCCAAGACCCCACATGGGTGAATAACTATGGCTACACCTTC.

The chain employs TRBV6-6 and TRBJ1-5, with D hard to call. CDR1 and CDR2 (germline): MNHNY, SVGAGI (reference sequence). This CDR3 is built from 15 residues. Trimming removed 6 bases from V and 0 bases from J, with 12 bases in between. Here the CDR3 reads CASRAGPYSNQPQHF. Written as DNA, the CDR3 is TGTGCCAGCAGGGCCGGCCCTTATAGCAATCAGCCCCAGCATTTT.

The J gene is TRBJ1-6, the V gene TRBV5-6; unclear D gene. Trimming removed 3 bases from V and 7 bases from J, with 8 bases in between. The CDR3 is made up of 13 amino acids. The germline gives CDR1 SGHDT, CDR2 YYEEEE. The CDR3 reads CASSSWPNSPLHF. The CDR3 nucleotides read TGTGCCAGCAGCTCCTGGCCGAATTCACCCCTCCACTTT.

The V and J genes are TRBV7-2 and TRBJ2-5; possible D gene TRBD2, 5 bases. The CDR3 spans 16 residues. Germline V lookup: CDR1 SGHTA, CDR2 FQGNSA. V was clipped by 1 base and J by 3 bases, with 15 bases between them. CDR3 loop: CASSLVPVRGKETQYF. CDR3 bases: TGTGCCAGCAGCTTAGTGCCGGTCCGGGGTAAAGAGACCCAGTACTTC.

This chain uses TRBV27 with TRBJ1-1; tentatively, D is TRBD1 (5 bases). Germline V gene sequence: CDR1 MNHEY, CDR2 SMNVEV (reference sequence). V was cut by 0 bases and J by 0 bases, with 8 bases left in between. The CDR3 runs to 15 residues. The CDR3 region has the DNA TGTGCCAGCAGTTTATCGGGGGTGGTGAACACTGAAGCTTTCTTT. Protein: CASSLSGVVNTEAFF.

This clone was detected only once. V is TRBV6-2 or TRBV6-3 and J is TRBJ2-7, with a tentative D call TRBD2 (5 bases). V was clipped by 7 bases and J by 2 bases, with 15 bases between them. Germline V gene sequence: CDR1 MNHEY, CDR2 SVGEGT. CDR3 length equals 14 residues. This chain's CDR3 is CASTPSGLAYEQYF. CDR3 nucleotide sequence: TGTGCCAGCACCCCCTCGGGATTAGCCTACGAGCAGTACTTC.

The CDR3, as DNA: TGCGCCAGCAGCCAAGCGACGGGGCCAGATACGCAGTATTTT. Translating gives CASSQATGPDTQYF. The chain recombines TRBV4-1 with TRBJ2-3; D tentatively fits TRBD1 or TRBD2 (5 bases each). V lost 1 base to trimming and J lost 4 bases, with 9 bases between them. This CDR3 has 14 amino acids. Germline V lookup: CDR1 MGHRA, CDR2 YSYEKL.